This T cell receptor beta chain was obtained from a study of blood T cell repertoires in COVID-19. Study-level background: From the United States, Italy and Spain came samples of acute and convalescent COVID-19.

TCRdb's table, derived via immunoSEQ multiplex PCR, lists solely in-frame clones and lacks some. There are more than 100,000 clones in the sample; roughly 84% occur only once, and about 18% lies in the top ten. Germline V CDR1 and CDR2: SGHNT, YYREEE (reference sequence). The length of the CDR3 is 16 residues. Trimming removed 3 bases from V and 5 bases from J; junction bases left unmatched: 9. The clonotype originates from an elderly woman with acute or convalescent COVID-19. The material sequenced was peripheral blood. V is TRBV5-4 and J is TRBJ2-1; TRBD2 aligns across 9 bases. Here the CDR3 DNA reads TGTGCCAGCAGCTCCCGCGTGACTAGCGGTAACAATGAGCAGTTCTTC. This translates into CASSSRVTSGNNEQFF.